Following are 9 T cell receptor beta chains from one sample sequenced in a study of T cell repertoires in cytomegalovirus infection. Their recognized antigens are unknown. Via MiXCR, TCRdb re-called the reads, giving one row per CDR3 protein. Of approximately 1,000,000 distinct CDR3 sequences in the sample, 30% to 40% were seen once. The sequencing used cultured CD8+ T cells from PBMCs, collected from culture after CMV antigen stimulation. These receptors all stem from a human donor in good health (CMV status not recorded). Some clones in this sample may be carry-over from other donors' samples.

The table lists this clonotype with a few counts. V is TRBV7-6 and J is TRBJ2-1; D could derive from TRBD1 or TRBD2 (5 bases each). The V end lost 6 bases, the J end lost 4 bases, and 16 bases lay between the germline ends. The CDR3 has 15 residues. The germline gives CDR1 SGHVS, CDR2 FNYEAQ. The CDR3 region is CASRGAWGPYNEQFF. The CDR3 DNA follows: TGTGCCAGCAGAGGGGCATGGGGACCGTACAATGAGCAGTTCTTC.

The table lists this clonotype with a few counts. The chain joins TRBV2 to TRBJ2-1; D is undetermined. The CDR3 has 15 amino acids. The germline V gene has CDR1 SNHLY and CDR2 FYNNEI. The V end lost 6 bases, the J end lost 2 bases, and 14 bases lay between the germline ends. In DNA form, the CDR3 reads TGTGCCAGCAGCCTGACAAGAGTAACCTACAATGAGCAGTTCTTC. This sequence encodes CASSLTRVTYNEQFF.

This chain links TRBV12-5 with TRBJ2-1, with TRBD2 as a possible D gene (7 bases). The V end lost 2 bases, the J end lost 7 bases, and 15 bases lay between the germline ends. Germline CDR1 is LGHNT and CDR2 is FRNRAP. The length of the CDR3 is 15 residues. The CDR3 region has the DNA TGTGCTAGTGGTTTGTCCGGCGGGGGCGGGAATGAGCAGTTCTTC. Amino acids: CASGLSGGGGNEQFF.

This clonotype was observed at least ten times. V is TRBV27 and J is TRBJ1-2; 9 nucleotides align to TRBD1. From germline, CDR1 is MNHEY and CDR2 SMNVEV (reference sequence). There are 14 residues in the CDR3. J gave up 4 bases and V 0 bases, and 0 bases lay outside the gene matches. This chain's CDR3 is CASSLSDRGYGYTF. DNA of the CDR3: TGTGCCAGCAGTTTATCGGACAGGGGCTATGGCTACACCTTC.

This clonotype occurred a few times. The chain combines TRBV5-6 with TRBJ2-2; D call uncertain. The CDR3 is 15 amino acids. Between the trimmed V and J ends, which lost 0 bases and 4 bases, there was a span of 10 bases. Per the germline V gene, CDR1 is SGHDT and CDR2 is YYEEEE. The CDR3 here is CASSLGYPATGELFF. CDR3 DNA sequence: TGTGCCAGCAGCTTGGGCTACCCAGCCACCGGGGAGCTGTTTTTT.

The chain has TRBV20-1 and TRBJ1-1, with D unclear. Germline V gene sequence: CDR1 DFQATT, CDR2 SNEGSKA (reference sequence). With 1 base removed from V and 5 bases from J, the gap between germline ends came to 8 bases. This CDR3 has 12 residues. As DNA, the CDR3 is TGCAGTGCTAGAGTGGGGTGGACTGAAGCTTTCTTT. Translation gives CSARVGWTEAFF.

This rearrangement joins TRBV28 to TRBJ2-5, with D possibly TRBD2 on 5 matching bases. Germline values: CDR1 MDHEN, CDR2 SYDVKM. Between the trimmed V and J ends, which lost 5 bases and 1 base, there was a span of 11 bases. CDR3 length: 14 residues. The CDR3 DNA is TGTGCCAGCAGTACTAGGGAGACCCAAGAGACCCAGTACTTC. Protein product: CASSTRETQETQYF.

This sequence joins TRBV6-5 and TRBJ1-6; D is possibly TRBD1 (5 bases). Trimming stripped 5 bases from V and 8 bases from J, with 16 bases between. Germline loops: CDR1 MNHEY, CDR2 SVGAGI. This CDR3 contains 15 residues. Here the CDR3 DNA reads TGTGCCAGCAGTGCCTGGGGACCTCGAGATTCACCCCTCCACTTT. Translation: CASSAWGPRDSPLHF.

This clonotype was counted only a few times. The chain joins TRBV6-2 or TRBV6-3 to TRBJ2-1, with 12 bases lining up with TRBD2. V was clipped by 5 bases and J by 10 bases; unmatched bases: 9. Germline V lookup: CDR1 MNHEY, CDR2 SVGEGT. The CDR3 has 15 residues. The CDR3 is CASSRLAGAPEEQFF. In nucleotides, the CDR3 is TGTGCCAGCAGTCGACTAGCGGGGGCCCCCGAGGAGCAGTTCTTC.